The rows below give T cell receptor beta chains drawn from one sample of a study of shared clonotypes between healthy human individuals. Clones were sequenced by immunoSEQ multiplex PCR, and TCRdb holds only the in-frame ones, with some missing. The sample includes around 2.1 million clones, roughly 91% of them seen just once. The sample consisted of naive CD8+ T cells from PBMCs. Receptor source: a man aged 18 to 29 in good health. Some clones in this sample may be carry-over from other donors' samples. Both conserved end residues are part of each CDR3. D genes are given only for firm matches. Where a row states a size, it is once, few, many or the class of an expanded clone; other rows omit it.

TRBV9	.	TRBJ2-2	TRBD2	TGTGCCAGCAGCGGATTGGATGCTAGCGGGAGGATCCATGGGGGGGAGCTGTTTTTT	CASSGLDASGRIHGGELFF
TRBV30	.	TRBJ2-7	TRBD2	TGTGCCTGGTCGGGAGGGGGACTAGGCTTCGAGCAGTACTTC	CAWSGGGLGFEQYF
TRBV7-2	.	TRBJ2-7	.	TGTGCCAGCAGCTTAGTAACAGGGGGAGGGGGCGAGCAGTACTTC	CASSLVTGGGGEQYF
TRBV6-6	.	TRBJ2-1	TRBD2	TGTGCCAGCAGTTACCTGGGCCTAGCGGGAGACCCTGAGCAGTTCTTC	CASSYLGLAGDPEQFF
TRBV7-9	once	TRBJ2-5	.	TGTGCCAGCAGCCCGTTCGATGGGACCCAGTACTTC	CASSPFDGTQYF
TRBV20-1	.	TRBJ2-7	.	TGCAGTGCTCCGACGGTGGGAGAGCAGTACTTC	CSAPTVGEQYF
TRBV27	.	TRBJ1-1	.	TGTGCCAGCAGTTTCGGGAGTGGATACACTGAAGCTTTCTTT	CASSFGSGYTEAFF
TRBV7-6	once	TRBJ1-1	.	TGTGCCAGCAGCCCCCACACAGGGAGGGGAACTGAAGCTTTCTTT	CASSPHTGRGTEAFF
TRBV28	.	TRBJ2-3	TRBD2	TGTGCCAGCAGTTTATGGGGTACGGGGGAGGGCTCAGATACGCAGTATTTT	CASSLWGTGEGSDTQYF
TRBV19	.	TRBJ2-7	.	TGTGCCAGTAGTCTGGCGGGCAGCGTAACCTACGAGCAGTACTTC	CASSLAGSVTYEQYF
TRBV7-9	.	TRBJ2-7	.	TGTGCCAGCAGTTCGTATCCGTACGAGCAGTACTTC	CASSSYPYEQYF
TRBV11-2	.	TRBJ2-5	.	TGTGCCAGCGAACAGGGAATCGGGGAGACCCAGTACTTC	CASEQGIGETQYF
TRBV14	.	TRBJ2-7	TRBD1	TGTGCCAGCAGCCAGAGGACAGGGCCCCCCTACGAGCAGTACTTC	CASSQRTGPPYEQYF
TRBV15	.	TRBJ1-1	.	TGTGCCACCAGCAGAGATGCAGCGGCTGAAGCTTTCTTT	CATSRDAAAEAFF